This TCR beta chain was retrieved from a study of blood T cell repertoires in COVID-19. Study summary: Sources were T cells, B-cell-depleted T cells, or PBMCs; the material itself was cDNA or gDNA.

Trimming stripped 2 bases from V and 4 bases from J, with 6 bases between. Germline V gives CDR1 MDHEN, CDR2 SYDVKM. The length of the CDR3 is 12 residues. Sequencing was performed with immunoSEQ multiplex PCR; in TCRdb, only in-frame clones are kept and a portion is missing. The sample holds about 220,000 clones, about 86% seen once. This clone has more than one count but fewer than ten. Other DNA sequences in the sample encode the same CDR3. The sample was peripheral blood. The rearrangement uses TRBV28 and TRBJ2-7; a possible D gene is TRBD1 (5 bases). This receptor was obtained from a young woman who had recovered from COVID-19. DNA for the CDR3: TGTGCCAGCAGTTTAAGGGGATACGAGCAGTACTTC. This sequence encodes CASSLRGYEQYF.